Following are 22 T cell receptor beta chains from one sample sequenced in a study of metastatic and nonmetastatic thyroid tumors. Among the patients, none had received any treatment before thyroid surgery. From the PCR reads, TCRdb re-called clones with MiXCR. The sample gives approximately 7,000 clones, roughly two fifths of which show up once; 35% to 50% is in the top ten. The specimen was tumor tissue. All receptors derive from a female donor with papillary thyroid cancer or a benign thyroid nodule (not recorded which). Some clones in this sample may be carry-over from other donors' samples.

This chain connects TRBV6-2 or TRBV6-3 to TRBJ2-3, with 11 nucleotides matching TRBD2. CDR1 MNHEY and CDR2 SVGEGT come from the germline V gene. J gave up 10 bases and V 4 bases, and 13 bases lay outside the gene matches. This CDR3 is built from 16 residues. This CDR3 is CASSLGLAVSSGSQYF. CDR3 DNA: TGTGCCAGCAGTTTGGGACTAGCGGTCTCATCGGGGTCGCAGTATTTT.

Judged by abundance, this clone is medium-sized. This chain uses TRBV11-2 with TRBJ1-2; 9 bases agree with TRBD1. After removal of 3 bases from V and 4 bases from J, the junction contained 6 bases not matched to a gene. Germline V CDR1 and CDR2: SGHAT, FQNNGV. This CDR3 is built from 15 residues. CDR3 bases: TGTGCCAGCAGCTTCCCCGGACAGGGGTTCTATGGCTACACCTTC. Translating it yields CASSFPGQGFYGYTF.

V and J are TRBV30 and TRBJ1-1, with D unclear. Trimming removed 3 bases from V and 1 base from J, with 12 bases in between. CDR3 length: 14 amino acids. The germline CDR1 and CDR2 sequences are GTSNPN and SVGIG (reference sequence). The CDR3 sequence is CAWSFGTGNTEAFF. In nucleotides, the CDR3 is TGTGCCTGGAGCTTCGGAACGGGGAACACTGAAGCTTTCTTT. The full variable domain, completed using reference TRBV30 and TRBJ1-1, is SQTIHQWPATLVQPVGSPLSLECTVEGTSNPNLYWYRQAAGRGLQLLFYSVGIGQISSEVPQNLSASRPQDRQFILSSKKLLLSDSGFYLCAWSFGTGNTEAFFGQGTRLTVV.

By frequency in the sample, this clone is medium-sized (0.01 to 0.1%). CDR3 amino acids: CASSPPGPGANEQFF. In DNA form, the CDR3 reads TGTGCCAGCAGTCCCCCGGGACCCGGGGCCAATGAGCAGTTCTTC. The chain couples TRBV2 to TRBJ2-1, with D tentatively TRBD1 or TRBD2 (5 bases each). Germline CDR1 reads SNHLY; CDR2 reads FYNNEI. The CDR3 contains 15 residues. Trimming stripped 5 bases from V and 6 bases from J, with 17 bases between.

J is TRBJ1-1 and V is TRBV5-1; D gene unclear. V lost 2 bases to trimming and J lost 1 base, with 3 bases between them. The CDR3 covers 12 residues. Germline values: CDR1 SGHRS, CDR2 YFSETQ. The CDR3 DNA reads as TGCGCCAGCAGCTTCGGGAACACTGAAGCTTTCTTT. As protein: CASSFGNTEAFF.

The chain is built from TRBV6-1 and TRBJ2-2, with a tentative D call TRBD1 (6 bases). The germline gives CDR1 MNHNS, CDR2 SASEGT. V gave up 6 bases and J gave up 3 bases, with 14 bases separating them. The CDR3 is 15 residues long. In nucleotides, the CDR3 is TGTGCCAGCAGCCTCCTGGGGGCGGACACCGGGGAGCTGTTTTTT. As protein: CASSLLGADTGELFF.

Sample share makes this clone medium-sized. V and J are TRBV29-1 and TRBJ1-1; D call uncertain. The CDR3 sequence is 13 residues long. Looked up from germline, CDR1 is SQVTM and CDR2 is ANQGSEA. The ends were cut back, 0 bases at V and 5 bases at J, with 10 bases in the middle. The CDR3 spells CSVEDGFGTEAFF. The CDR3 bases are TGCAGCGTTGAAGATGGGTTCGGGACTGAAGCTTTCTTT.

The J gene is TRBJ2-7, the V gene TRBV11-2; TRBD2 matches 9 bases. J was trimmed by 7 bases and V by 0 bases; bases with no gene match: 7. CDR1 and CDR2 from the germline V gene are SGHAT and FQNNGV. The CDR3 loop spans 15 amino acids. The CDR3 loop is CASSLDWLAGREQYF. For the CDR3, the DNA is TGTGCCAGCAGCTTAGATTGGCTAGCGGGAAGGGAGCAGTACTTC.

This sequence joins TRBV6-2 or TRBV6-3 and TRBJ2-7; 9 bases match TRBD1. The ends lost 6 bases at V and 1 base at J; junction bases unmatched: 4. CDR1 is MNHEY, CDR2 SVGEGT, per germline. The CDR3 sequence is 14 residues long. This chain's CDR3 is CASRSGQGSYEQYF. CDR3 coding DNA: TGTGCCAGCAGATCAGGACAGGGGTCCTACGAGCAGTACTTC.

This clone was observed many times. The rearrangement links TRBV9 to TRBJ1-5, with no clear D. In germline, CDR1 is SGDLS, CDR2 YYNGEE. With 6 bases removed from V and 5 bases from J, the gap between germline ends came to 6 bases. This CDR3 region has 11 residues. CDR3 sequence: CASICDQPQHF. The CDR3 DNA sequence: TGTGCCAGCATATGCGATCAGCCCCAGCATTTT.

The chain is built from TRBV14 and TRBJ2-7, with 11 bases identical to TRBD2. Trimming removed 1 base from V and 3 bases from J; junction bases left unmatched: 2. This CDR3 spans 15 amino acids. Germline values: CDR1 SGHDN, CDR2 FVKESK. The CDR3 sequence is CASSQVTSGNYEQYF. The CDR3 DNA sequence: TGTGCCAGCAGCCAAGTGACTAGCGGGAACTACGAGCAGTACTTC.

The chain uses TRBV28 and TRBJ2-2; D perhaps matches TRBD1 (6 bases). The CDR3 runs 14 residues. CDR1 and CDR2 from the germline V gene are MDHEN and SYDVKM. Trimming left V 6 bases short and J 5 bases short, with 13 bases between. The CDR3 DNA reads as TGTGCCAGCAGGGAACAGGGACCAACCGGGGAGCTGTTTTTT. Its protein is CASREQGPTGELFF.

This chain connects TRBV5-1 to TRBJ1-6, with TRBD1 identical over 9 bases. With 4 bases clipped from V and 6 bases from J, the junction kept 8 bases outside the gene matches. Per the germline V gene, CDR1 is SGHRS and CDR2 is YFSETQ. The CDR3 consists of 16 residues. The CDR3 is CASSPFSGQGNSPLHF. The CDR3 DNA reads as TGCGCCAGCAGCCCATTCTCGGGACAGGGTAATTCACCCCTCCACTTT.

The chain recombines TRBV6-2 or TRBV6-3 with TRBJ1-1; the D gene is possibly TRBD1 (5 bases). The CDR3 runs 14 residues. The V end was cut by 0 bases, the J end by 4 bases, with 9 bases between. Germline CDR1 MNHEY, CDR2 SVGEGT. The CDR3 region is CASSYSPGITEAFF. CDR3 DNA sequence: TGTGCCAGCAGTTACTCGCCAGGGATCACTGAAGCTTTCTTT.

There are a few counts of this clone. The rearrangement joins TRBV28 to TRBJ1-2; 8 nucleotides match TRBD1. J was trimmed by 4 bases and V by 3 bases; bases with no gene match: 7. Germline V gene data show CDR1 as MDHEN and CDR2 as SYDVKM. The CDR3 extends over 15 amino acids. CDR3 protein: CASSLSGQVFYGYTF. The CDR3 coding sequence is TGTGCCAGCAGTTTGTCGGGACAGGTTTTCTATGGCTACACCTTC.

In this sample, this clone turned up a few times. This chain uses TRBV4-2 with TRBJ2-7; no reliable D call. There are 11 residues in the CDR3. Germline CDR1 and CDR2: LGHNA and YNFKEQ. V was trimmed by 6 bases and J by 5 bases, leaving 8 bases between them. CDR3 sequence: CASRGGNEQYF. As DNA, the CDR3 is TGTGCCAGCAGAGGCGGTAACGAGCAGTACTTC.

V and J are TRBV14 and TRBJ1-2, with D unresolved. The CDR3 consists of 13 residues. Germline lookup yields CDR1 SGHDN and CDR2 FVKESK. Trimming removed 4 bases at V and 10 bases at J, with 16 bases between. As DNA, the CDR3 is TGTGCCAGCAGCCGACGACTTATTCATTTCTACACCTTC. The encoded protein is CASSRRLIHFYTF.

This clone showed up just a few times. DNA for the CDR3: TGCAGTGCTAAATCACCTCCGCCTAGCGATACCTACGAGCAGTACTTC. Residues: CSAKSPPPSDTYEQYF. The gene calls are TRBV20-1 and TRBJ2-7, with a tentative D call TRBD2 (6 bases). Germline CDR1 and CDR2: DFQATT and SNEGSKA (reference sequence). Trimming left V 4 bases short and J 2 bases short, with 21 bases between. The CDR3 has 16 residues.

There are a few counts of this clone. A junction end diverges from the germline sequence, so it may reflect a read error. The rearrangement uses TRBV9 and TRBJ2-1; D call uncertain. The CDR3 is 14 amino acids. The germline CDR1 and CDR2 sequences are SGDLS and YYNGEE. CDR3 nucleotides: TGTGCCAGCAGCGTATTAGTAGGGTTGGGTGAGCAGTCCTTC. It codes for CASSVLVGLGEQSF.

This clone was detected a few times. The V gene is TRBV6-1, the J gene TRBJ2-7, with TRBD2 matching 8 bases. Germline V gene sequence: CDR1 MNHNS, CDR2 SASEGT. The CDR3 is made up of 13 amino acids. The V and J ends lost 8 bases and 0 bases, in that order; junction bases with no gene match: 3. The CDR3 loop is CASPSGSSYEQYF. The CDR3 coding sequence is TGTGCCAGCCCGAGCGGGAGCTCCTACGAGCAGTACTTC.

This clone is medium-sized (0.01 to 0.1%) in the sample. This chain's CDR3 is CASSLPGSGYGYTF. The CDR3 DNA sequence: TGTGCCAGCAGCTTACCTGGCTCGGGCTATGGCTACACCTTC. The gene calls are TRBV7-8 and TRBJ1-2; D unclear. CDR1 and CDR2 (germline): SGHVS, FQNEAQ. CDR3 length: 14 amino acids. Trimming stripped 2 bases from V and 4 bases from J, with 11 bases between.

This clone was seen a handful of times. It may be a read error: a sequence one base away is much more abundant. The CDR3 DNA follows: TGTGCCAGCAGCGTCTCTACCTGGGGCGCTGAGCAGTTCTTC. Amino acid sequence: CASSVSTWGAEQFF. This rearrangement joins TRBV9 to TRBJ2-1; the D gene is possibly TRBD1 (5 bases). The CDR3 loop spans 14 amino acids. V was trimmed by 2 bases and J by 9 bases, leaving 15 bases between them. Germline V gene sequence: CDR1 SGDLS, CDR2 YYNGEE.